The present T cell receptor beta chain was sequenced within a study of blood T cell repertoires in COVID-19. Study details: T cells, B-cell-depleted T cells, or PBMCs supplied cDNA or gDNA.

Data came from immunoSEQ multiplex PCR; TCRdb stores just in-frame clones and leaves some out. The sample lists roughly 290,000 clones, approximately 88% occurring once. V shed 3 bases and J shed 6 bases, with 8 bases lying between them. CDR1 is MNHEY, CDR2 SMNVEV, per germline (reference sequence). This CDR3 has 12 amino acids. The sequence came from a middle-aged woman who had recovered from COVID-19. This rearrangement joins TRBV27 to TRBJ2-5; tentative D call: TRBD2 (5 bases). Specimen: PBMCs or T cells enriched from blood (not recorded which). As DNA, the CDR3 is TGTGCCAGCAGTTTCGCCGGGAAGACCCAGTACTTC. Translation: CASSFAGKTQYF.